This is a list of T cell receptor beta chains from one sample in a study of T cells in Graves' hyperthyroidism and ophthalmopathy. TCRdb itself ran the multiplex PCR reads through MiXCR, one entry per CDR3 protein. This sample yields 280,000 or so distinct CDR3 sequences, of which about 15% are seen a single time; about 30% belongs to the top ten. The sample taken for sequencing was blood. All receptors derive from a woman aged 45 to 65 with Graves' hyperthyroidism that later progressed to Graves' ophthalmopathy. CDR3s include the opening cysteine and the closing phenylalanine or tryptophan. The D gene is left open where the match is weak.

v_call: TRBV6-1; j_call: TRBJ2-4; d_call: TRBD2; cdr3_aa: CASTPGLGLPGLAKNIQYF
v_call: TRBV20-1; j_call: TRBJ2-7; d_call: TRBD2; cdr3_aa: CSAVKGRDYYEQYF
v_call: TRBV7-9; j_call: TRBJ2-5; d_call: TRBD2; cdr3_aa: CASSLRDYQETQYF
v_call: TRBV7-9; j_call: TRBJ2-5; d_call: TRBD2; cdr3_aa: CASSRLGLAGGPTETQYF
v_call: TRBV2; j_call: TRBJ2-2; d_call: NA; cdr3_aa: CASIGGHTGELFF
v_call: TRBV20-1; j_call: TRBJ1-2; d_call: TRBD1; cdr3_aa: CSAAGDRGRGYTF
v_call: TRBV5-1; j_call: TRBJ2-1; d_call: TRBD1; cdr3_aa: CASSLVTGTGSDEQFF
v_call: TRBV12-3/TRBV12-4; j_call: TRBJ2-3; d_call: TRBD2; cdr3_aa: CASTPSSGSALGHTDTQYF
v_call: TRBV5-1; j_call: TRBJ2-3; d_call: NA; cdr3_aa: CASSLQDGTDTQYF
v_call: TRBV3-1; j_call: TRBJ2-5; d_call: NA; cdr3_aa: CASSQWWDTQETQYF
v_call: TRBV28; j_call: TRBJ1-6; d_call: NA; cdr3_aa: CASRTTGPGNSPLHF
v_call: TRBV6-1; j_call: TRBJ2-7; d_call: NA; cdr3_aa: CASRDGPSYEQYF
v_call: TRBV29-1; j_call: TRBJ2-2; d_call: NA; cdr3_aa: CSVPTNTGELFF
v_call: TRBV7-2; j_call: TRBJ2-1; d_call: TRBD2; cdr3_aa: CASSLGKLAGSYNEQFF
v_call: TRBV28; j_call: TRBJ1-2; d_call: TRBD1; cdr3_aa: CASSTRTGDFYGYTF
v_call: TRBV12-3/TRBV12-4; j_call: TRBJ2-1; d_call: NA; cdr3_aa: CASSLRAPGLFF
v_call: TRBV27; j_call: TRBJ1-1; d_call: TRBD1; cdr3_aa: CASTPTTGVNTEAFF
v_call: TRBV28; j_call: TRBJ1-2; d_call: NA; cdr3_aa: CASSLSGLGQGYGYTF
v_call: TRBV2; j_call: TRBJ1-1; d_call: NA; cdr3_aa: CASLVQFPEAFF
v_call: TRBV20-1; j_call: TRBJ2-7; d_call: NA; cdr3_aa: CSAEPRRIQGRTGRGLYYEQYF
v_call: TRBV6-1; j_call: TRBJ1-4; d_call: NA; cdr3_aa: CASSLTAQGREKLFF
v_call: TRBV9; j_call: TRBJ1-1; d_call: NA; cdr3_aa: CASSVGPWGPMNTEAFF
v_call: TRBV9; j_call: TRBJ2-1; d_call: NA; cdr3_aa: CASSVISSHYNEQFF
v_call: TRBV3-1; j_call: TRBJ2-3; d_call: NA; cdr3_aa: CASSQDTADTQYF
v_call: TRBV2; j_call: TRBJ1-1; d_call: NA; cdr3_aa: CASSDMGAAFF
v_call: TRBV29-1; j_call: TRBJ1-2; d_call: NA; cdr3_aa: CSVEGHGSGGGYTF
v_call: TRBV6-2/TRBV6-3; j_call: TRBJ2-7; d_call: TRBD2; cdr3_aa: CASSYGGRLAGVDEQYF
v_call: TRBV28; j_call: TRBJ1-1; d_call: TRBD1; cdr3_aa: CASSLGAGGRLAEAFF
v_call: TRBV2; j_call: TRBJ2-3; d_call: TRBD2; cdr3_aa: CASSTSGSILEDTQYF
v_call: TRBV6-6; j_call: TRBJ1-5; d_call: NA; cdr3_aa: CASSYTGARNQPQHF
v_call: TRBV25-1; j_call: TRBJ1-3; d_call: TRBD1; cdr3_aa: CASSAGTGWNTIYF
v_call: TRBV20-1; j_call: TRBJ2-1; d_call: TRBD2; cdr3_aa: CSALSAGGGYNEQFF
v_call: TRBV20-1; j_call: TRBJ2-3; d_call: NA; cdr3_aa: CSVPEEFQDTQYF
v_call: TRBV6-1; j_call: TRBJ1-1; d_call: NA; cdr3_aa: CASSEARSIQAEAFF
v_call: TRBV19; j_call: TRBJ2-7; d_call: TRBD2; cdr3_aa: CASRERGSSYEQYF
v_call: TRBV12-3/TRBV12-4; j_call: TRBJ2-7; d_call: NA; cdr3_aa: CASSFRSYEQYF
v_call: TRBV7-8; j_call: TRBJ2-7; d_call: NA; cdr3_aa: CASSSGGKRANYEQYF
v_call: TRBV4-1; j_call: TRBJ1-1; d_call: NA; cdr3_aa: CASSRGAGLRMNTEAFF
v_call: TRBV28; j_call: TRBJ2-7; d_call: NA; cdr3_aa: CASSSDVPRASSYEQYF
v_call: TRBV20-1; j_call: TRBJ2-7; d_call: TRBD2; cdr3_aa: CSARAGPSGSGYEQYF
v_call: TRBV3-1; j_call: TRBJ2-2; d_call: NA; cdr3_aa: CASSRGNTGELFF
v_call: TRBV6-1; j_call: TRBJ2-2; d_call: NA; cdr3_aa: CASTRLGQDTGELFF
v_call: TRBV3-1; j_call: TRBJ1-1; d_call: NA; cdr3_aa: CASTEQGNTEAFF
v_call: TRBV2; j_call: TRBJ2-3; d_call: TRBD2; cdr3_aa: CASTRTSGGDTQYF
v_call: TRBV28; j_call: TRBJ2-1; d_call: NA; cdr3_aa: CASRVRGNEQFF
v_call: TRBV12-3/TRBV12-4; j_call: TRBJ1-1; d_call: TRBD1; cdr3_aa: CASSYRTGDTEAFF
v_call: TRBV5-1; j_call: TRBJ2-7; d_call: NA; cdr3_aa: CASSLTNRVEQYF